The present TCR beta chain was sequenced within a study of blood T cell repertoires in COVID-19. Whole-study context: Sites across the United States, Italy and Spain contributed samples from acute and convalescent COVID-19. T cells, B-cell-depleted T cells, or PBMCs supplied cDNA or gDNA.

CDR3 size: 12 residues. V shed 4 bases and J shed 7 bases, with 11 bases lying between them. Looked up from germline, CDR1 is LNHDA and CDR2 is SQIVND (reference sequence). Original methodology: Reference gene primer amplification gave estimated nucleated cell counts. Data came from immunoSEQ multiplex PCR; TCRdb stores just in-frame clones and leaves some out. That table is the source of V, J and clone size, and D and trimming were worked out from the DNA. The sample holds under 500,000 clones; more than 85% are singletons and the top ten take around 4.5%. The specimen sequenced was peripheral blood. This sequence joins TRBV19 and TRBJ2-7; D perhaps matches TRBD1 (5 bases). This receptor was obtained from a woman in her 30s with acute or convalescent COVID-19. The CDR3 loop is CASSSRVGEQYF. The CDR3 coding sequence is TGTGCCAGTAGTAGCAGGGTAGGAGAGCAGTACTTC. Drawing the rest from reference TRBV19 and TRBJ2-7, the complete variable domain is DGGITQSPKYLFRKEGQNVTLSCEQNLNHDAMYWYRQDPGQGLRLIYYSQIVNDFQKGDIAEGYSVSREKKESFPLTVTSAQKNPTAFYLCASSSRVGEQYFGPGTRLTVT.